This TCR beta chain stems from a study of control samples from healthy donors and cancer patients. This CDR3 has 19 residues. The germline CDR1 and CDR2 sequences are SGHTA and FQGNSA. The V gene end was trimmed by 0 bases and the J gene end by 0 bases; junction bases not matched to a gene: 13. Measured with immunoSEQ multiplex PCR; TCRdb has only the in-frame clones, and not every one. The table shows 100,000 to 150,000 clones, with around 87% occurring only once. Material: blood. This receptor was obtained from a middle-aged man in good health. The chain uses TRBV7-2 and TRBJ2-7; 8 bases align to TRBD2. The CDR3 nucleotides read TGTGCCAGCAGCTTAGCGAGTCACGGGGGGGGCTACTCCTCCTACGAGCAGTACTTC. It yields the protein CASSLASHGGGYSSYEQYF.